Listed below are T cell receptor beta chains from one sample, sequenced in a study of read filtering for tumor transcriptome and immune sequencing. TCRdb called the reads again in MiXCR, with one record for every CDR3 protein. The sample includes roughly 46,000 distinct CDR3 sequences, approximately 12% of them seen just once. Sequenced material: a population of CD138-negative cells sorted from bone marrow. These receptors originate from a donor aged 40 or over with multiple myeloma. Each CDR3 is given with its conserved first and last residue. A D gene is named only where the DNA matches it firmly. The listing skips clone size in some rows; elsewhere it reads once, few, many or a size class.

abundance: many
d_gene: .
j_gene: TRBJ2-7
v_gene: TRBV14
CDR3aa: CASSYLGFGTRSYEQYF
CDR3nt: TGTGCCAGCAGCTACTTGGGGTTTGGGACCCGCTCCTACGAGCAGTACTTC

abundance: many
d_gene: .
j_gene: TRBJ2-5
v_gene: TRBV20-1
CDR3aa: CSARARETQYF
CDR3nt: TGCAGTGCTAGAGCGAGGGAGACCCAGTACTTC

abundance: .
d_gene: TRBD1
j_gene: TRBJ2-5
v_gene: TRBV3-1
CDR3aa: CASSPCVKDRGPTQYF
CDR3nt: TGTGCCAGCAGCCCGTGTGTTAAGGACAGGGGACCGACCCAGTACTTC

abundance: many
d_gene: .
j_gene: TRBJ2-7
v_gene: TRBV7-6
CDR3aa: CASSLALAYEQYF
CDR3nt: TGTGCCAGCAGCTTAGCGTTAGCCTACGAGCAGTACTTC

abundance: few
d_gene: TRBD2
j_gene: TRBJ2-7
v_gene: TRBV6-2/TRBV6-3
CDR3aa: CATIRDSGRPYEQYF
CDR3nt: TGTGCCACCATACGGGATAGCGGGAGGCCCTACGAGCAGTACTTC

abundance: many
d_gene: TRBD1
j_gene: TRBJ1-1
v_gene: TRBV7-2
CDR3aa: CASSPDRATEAFF
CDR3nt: TGTGCCAGCAGCCCGGACAGGGCCACTGAAGCTTTCTTT

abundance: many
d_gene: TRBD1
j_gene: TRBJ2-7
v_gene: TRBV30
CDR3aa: CAWDSGTGARRYHEQYF
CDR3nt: TGTGCCTGGGACTCCGGGACAGGCGCCCGTCGGTACCACGAGCAGTACTTC

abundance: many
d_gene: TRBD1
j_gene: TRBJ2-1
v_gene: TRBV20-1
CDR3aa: CSARDWGTGRYNEQFF
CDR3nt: TGCAGTGCTAGAGATTGGGGGACAGGAAGGTACAATGAGCAGTTCTTC

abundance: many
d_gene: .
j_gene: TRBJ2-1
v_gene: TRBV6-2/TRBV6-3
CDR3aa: CASSQPKREDEQFF
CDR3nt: TGTGCCAGCAGCCAGCCCAAAAGGGAGGATGAGCAGTTCTTC

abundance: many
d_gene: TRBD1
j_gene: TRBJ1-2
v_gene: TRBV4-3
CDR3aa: CASSPGQGPWDGYTF
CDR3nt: TGCGCCAGCAGCCCCGGACAGGGCCCCTGGGATGGCTACACCTTC

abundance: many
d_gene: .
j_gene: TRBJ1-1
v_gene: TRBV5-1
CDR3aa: CASSLAGAGTEAFF
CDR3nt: TGCGCCAGCAGCTTGGCGGGGGCGGGCACTGAAGCTTTCTTT

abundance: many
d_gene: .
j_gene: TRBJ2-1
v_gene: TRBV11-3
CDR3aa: CASSRIADYNEQFF
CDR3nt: TGTGCCAGCAGCCGTATAGCGGACTACAATGAGCAGTTCTTC

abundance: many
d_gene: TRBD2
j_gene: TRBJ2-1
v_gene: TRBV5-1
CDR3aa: CASSQLTSGSGEQFF
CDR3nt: TGCGCCAGCAGCCAGCTCACTAGCGGGAGCGGTGAGCAGTTCTTC

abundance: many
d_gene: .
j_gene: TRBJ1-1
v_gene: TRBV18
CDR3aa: CASSPGDHTEAFF
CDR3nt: TGTGCCAGCTCACCAGGGGACCACACTGAAGCTTTCTTT

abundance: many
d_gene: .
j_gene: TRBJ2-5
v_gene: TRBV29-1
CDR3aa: CSVEAEIQETQYF
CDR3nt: TGCAGCGTTGAAGCCGAGATCCAAGAGACCCAGTACTTC